This passage covers 8 T cell receptor beta chains from one sample sequenced in a study of long-term antiretroviral therapy in people with HIV. At the survey level, the v3.0 immunoSEQ assay was run. Generated by immunoSEQ multiplex PCR, the TCRdb table keeps only in-frame clones and is missing some. In the table there are 20,000 to 25,000 clones, roughly 84% of which are singletons. Here the sequenced sample was unsorted PBMCs, taken around 2.4 years after starting antiretroviral therapy. The receptors stem from a man between 35 and 55 years old with HIV.

The V and J genes are TRBV2 and TRBJ1-2; D not resolved. Germline V CDR1 and CDR2: SNHLY, FYNNEI. CDR3 length equals 11 residues. Trimming cost V 7 bases and J 8 bases, with 11 bases left between them. In nucleotides, the CDR3 is TGTGCCAGCAAGGAACAGAGCGGCTACACCTTC. This gives the protein CASKEQSGYTF.

This rearrangement joins TRBV20-1 to TRBJ2-3; no clear D. V was trimmed by 4 bases and J by 6 bases, leaving 8 bases between them. This CDR3 comprises 11 residues. Per germline, CDR1 DFQATT and CDR2 SNEGSKA (reference sequence). This CDR3 reads CSANSRDTQYF. In DNA form, the CDR3 reads TGCAGTGCTAACAGTAGGGATACGCAGTATTTT.

V usage is TRBV7-9 and J usage is TRBJ2-7; D is ambiguous. The CDR3 consists of 15 residues. Germline V gene sequence: CDR1 SEHNR, CDR2 FQNEAQ (reference sequence). V dropped 10 bases and J dropped 6 bases, with 25 bases sitting between them. The CDR3 loop reads CATRLGYDAGSEQYF. As DNA, the CDR3 is TGTGCCACAAGACTCGGGTACGACGCCGGTAGCGAGCAGTACTTC.

The chain uses TRBV19 and TRBJ2-3; 9 nucleotides align to TRBD2. V lost 0 bases, J lost 5 bases, and 6 bases stayed unmatched. This CDR3 is 16 amino acids long. The germline gives CDR1 LNHDA, CDR2 SQIVND (reference sequence). Here the CDR3 reads CASSIEVASGEDTQYF. DNA of the CDR3: TGTGCCAGTAGTATAGAGGTGGCTAGCGGGGAAGATACGCAGTATTTT. Drawing the rest from reference TRBV19 and TRBJ2-3, the complete variable domain is DGGITQSPKYLFRKEGQNVTLSCEQNLNHDAMYWYRQDPGQGLRLIYYSQIVNDFQKGDIAEGYSVSREKKESFPLTVTSAQKNPTAFYLCASSIEVASGEDTQYFGPGTRLTVL.

This clone was detected only once. The rearrangement joins TRBV5-5 to TRBJ2-7; no reliable D call. Looked up from germline, CDR1 is SGHKS and CDR2 is YYEKEE (reference sequence). The CDR3 sequence is 12 residues long. V lost 0 bases to trimming and J lost 6 bases, with 7 bases between them. CDR3 sequence (DNA): TGTGCCAGCAGCTTGGTTACCACCGAGCAGTACTTC. Translation: CASSLVTTEQYF.

V and J are TRBV11-2 and TRBJ2-1, with 9 bases that match TRBD2. Germline CDR1 and CDR2: SGHAT and FQNNGV. With 0 bases clipped from V and 8 bases from J, the junction kept 8 bases outside the gene matches. The CDR3 runs 16 residues. The CDR3: CASSLDRAGGLDEQFF. CDR3 nucleotide sequence: TGTGCCAGCAGCTTAGATCGAGCGGGGGGCCTGGATGAGCAGTTCTTC.

The rearrangement joins TRBV19 to TRBJ2-1; 14 bases line up with TRBD2. Germline V gene data show CDR1 as LNHDA and CDR2 as SQIVND (reference sequence). Trimming cost V 3 bases and J 6 bases; bases outside gene matches: 1. The CDR3 sequence is 15 residues long. CDR3 coding DNA: TGTGCCAGTAGTATCGGGACTAGCGGGAGCAATGAGCAGTTCTTC. Amino acid sequence: CASSIGTSGSNEQFF.

The V call is TRBV12-5, the J call TRBJ2-5; a weak D match, TRBD2 (7 bases). Looked up from germline, CDR1 is LGHNT and CDR2 is FRNRAP. The ends were cut back, 8 bases at V and 4 bases at J, with 20 bases in the middle. This CDR3 is 15 amino acids long. The CDR3 DNA reads as TGTGCTAGTCAGAATCAACGGGGGGCTCTAGAGACCCAGTACTTC. Its translation: CASQNQRGALETQYF.